The clone carrying this TCR beta chain was observed once. What it binds is not known. The data are from a study of cytomegalovirus exposure and HLA in healthy donors. Study results and caveats: Across all donors, roughly uniform sequencing depth was an assumption of the presence/absence analyses.

Both 60 Vbeta primers and 13 Jbeta primers went into the PCR. In the original analysis: Approximately 79 million unique TCR beta chains, 9.5 million to 11 million of them shared, were counted by a later analysis. Libraries were prepared by immunoSEQ multiplex PCR; TCRdb keeps only in-frame clonotypes and omits some of them. The DNA was the basis for D and trimming; V, J and clone size are from that table. The sample has about 160,000 clones, over 60% seen once. The V and J ends lost 5 bases and 6 bases, in that order; junction bases with no gene match: 9. Germline V gene lookup returns CDR1 SEHNR and CDR2 FQNEAQ (reference sequence). This CDR3 has 16 amino acids.

The chain is built from TRBV7-9 and TRBJ2-2; 10 positions match TRBD1. The sample comprised PBMCs. The clonotype comes from a woman aged 45-65 years in good health and CMV-seropositive. The CDR3 DNA sequence: TGTGCCAGCAGCCCTCCCCCCGGACAGGGGGCCGGGGAGCTGTTTTTT. Protein sequence: CASSPPPGQGAGELFF.